This TCR beta chain was profiled in a study of blood T cells in healthy people across ages (dated by TCRdb to between 2014 and 2017). About the study as a whole: In model experiments, template switching captured roughly one uniquely barcoded TCR beta cDNA molecule for every two T cells. To track age-related changes in TCR beta repertoire diversity, the study relied on deep sequencing normalized with unique cDNA molecular identifiers. Four age groups were formed from the donors: young (average about 17 years), middle-aged (more than 35), aged (approximately 60) and long-lived (82). To avoid experimental bias, donors of different ages were distributed randomly across sequencing lanes. Using the same blood draw, the study looked at two additional independent replicas of 1 million unique cDNA reads for two donors, one aged 18 to 29 and the other aged 80 or older.

The library was produced with 5' RACE. Sequencer: Illumina HiSeq 2500. The second PCR ran for roughly 7 to 11 cycles and used a J-beta primer mix along with a sample-barcoded 5' primer. Each TCR beta cDNA molecule received a unique molecular identifier from a template-switch 5' adaptor carrying 12 random nucleotides. Each sample yielded at least 3 million CDR3-containing paired-end reads. First-strand cDNA synthesis was performed from all RNA using the Mint cDNA synthesis kit, with priming by a TRBC-specific oligonucleotide. Following uracil-DNA glycosylase treatment, all cDNA underwent a first 18-cycle PCR with the universal primers M1SS and BC2_uni_R. Per the original workflow: Normalization of each sample was performed by random selection of 1 million high-quality reads, each carrying a distinct molecular identifier. Reads with shared molecular identifiers were discarded instead of being binned into consensus sequences. MiTCR, set to a Q25 quality threshold and the strictest error-elimination algorithm, was used for CDR3 identification, clonotype clustering and error correction. Lower-bound total TCR beta diversity was estimated with a nonparametric unseen species model using Euler transformation. TCRdb reran the public reads through fastp at Q25 and MiXCR, keeping productive beta chains. Every entry covers one CDR3 protein and lists the most common genes and DNA from its rows. The V and J calls shown here were made by TCRdb, not taken from the authors' results. The sample table lists around 670,000 distinct CDR3 sequences, about 30% of them with a count of one. The ten biggest clones cover approximately 15% of the sample.

What the work shows at the level of the full study, not this receptor alone: Because profiling used bulk unsorted PBMCs, naive and antigen-experienced compartments could not be compared conclusively. The percentage of naive T cells measured by flow cytometry correlated strongly with observed TCR beta diversity. Compared with the aged group, the long-lived group had more naive CD4+ T cells, fewer expanded clones and increased TCR diversity, suggesting age selection. Total diversity estimates from one million sequenced T cells were considered lower bounds and underestimates. Because donor CMV infection status was unknown, age-related changes in expanded clonotypes were potentially confounded. As age increased, observed TCR beta diversity per million T cells dropped in a roughly linear way, and a significant reduction was already evident by age about 40.

Turning to this clonotype: Its target antigen remains unknown. The input lacks base qualities; no much larger clone sits a single base away.

The V end loses 0 bases and the J end loses 3 bases, and a stretch of 6 bases separates them. The cysteine opens and the phenylalanine closes a CDR3 of 12 amino acids. Kept here is only the CDR3 DNA, which spans 36 bases and is read in frame from base 1. CDR1 and CDR2, looked up from the germline V gene (reference sequence), are DFQATT and SNEGSKA. The 39 donors, aged about 6 to 95 years, were systemically healthy Caucasian individuals from Russia. Around 10 milliliters of peripheral blood were drawn from each donor into EDTA-treated Vacutainer tubes. PBMCs were isolated by Ficoll-Paque density-gradient centrifugation, with at least 7 million obtained per sample. Trizol reagent was used to extract total RNA from PBMCs, with at least 6 micrograms per sample. The percentages of naive CD45RAhigh/CD27high T cells were determined by flow cytometry on a PBMC aliquot from every donor.

The rearrangement combines TRBV20-1 with TRBJ2-7; the D gene is not confidently resolved. Specimen: blood. The TCR comes from a woman aged 80 or older in good health. This receptor has the CDR3 CSARDRFYEQYF. The nucleotide sequence reads TGCAGTGCTAGAGACCGCTTCTACGAGCAGTACTTC.